This T cell receptor (beta chain) was recorded in a study of T cell repertoires in cytomegalovirus infection. Study as a whole: It was recently identified HLA-C-restricted and well-studied HLA-B-restricted CMV epitopes that the study used. Carrying CMV and the relevant HLA type showed in public TCR beta signatures. Overall study findings and caveats: In two of eight donors, the top clonotype was HLA-C-restricted CMV-specific. Cumulative frequency (of public TCR beta family members) identified carriers of CMV plus the relevant HLA.

This clonotype appeared a few times. Its specificity is unknown. MiXCR, run by TCRdb on the reads, gives a single entry per CDR3 protein. The sample includes about 920,000 distinct CDR3 sequences, approximately 32% of them seen just once. This CDR3 comprises 15 residues. The germline V gene encodes CDR1 SEHNR and CDR2 FQNEAQ (reference sequence). Trimming removed 5 bases from V and 5 bases from J, with 18 bases in between. The sample consisted of cultured CD8+ T cells from PBMCs, taken from culture after CMV antigen stimulation. The origin of this receptor is a human donor in good health (CMV status not recorded). Some clones in this sample may be carry-over from other donors' samples. The chain joins TRBV7-9 to TRBJ1-1, with no clear D. CDR3: CASSQGRVGGTEAFF. CDR3 coding DNA: TGTGCCAGCAGCCAAGGTAGGGTAGGAGGGACTGAAGCTTTCTTT.